The 21 T cell receptor beta chains given below trace back to one sample, sequenced in a study of blood T cell repertoires in COVID-19. Profiling relied on immunoSEQ multiplex PCR, and the TCRdb table lists in-frame clones only, not all of them. There are approximately 63,000 clones in the sample; about 91% occur only once, and less than 20% lies in the top ten. The material sequenced was peripheral blood. The source is a woman older than 75 with active COVID-19.

This chain joins TRBV27 and TRBJ2-2, with TRBD2 matching 9 bases. Germline CDR1 and CDR2: MNHEY and SMNVEV (reference sequence). This CDR3 has 16 amino acids. V dropped 5 bases and J dropped 0; count of bases not matched to a gene: 4. CDR3 in amino acids: CASSRASGANTGELFF. CDR3 sequence (DNA): TGTGCCAGCAGTCGAGCTAGCGGGGCGAACACCGGGGAGCTGTTTTTT.

This clone was detected once. The rearrangement uses TRBV9 and TRBJ2-5, with TRBD2 matching over 10 bases. The CDR3 contains 17 residues. The germline V gene encodes CDR1 SGDLS and CDR2 YYNGEE. V shed 4 bases, J shed 5 bases, and the junction held 14 bases outside the gene matches. The CDR3 bases are TGTGCCAGCAGCCTCTACTCCCAGCGGGGGGGCTTTGAGACCCAGTACTTC. Residues: CASSLYSQRGGFETQYF.

On this clone itself: In the same sample, other DNA sequences code for this CDR3. The CDR3 loop is CASSLPGAYEQYF. The CDR3 nucleotides are TGTGCCAGCAGTCTACCAGGGGCCTACGAGCAGTACTTC. This chain connects TRBV28 to TRBJ2-7; perhaps TRBD1 as D (6 bases). V lost 5 bases to trimming and J lost 2 bases, with 10 bases between them. The germline V gene has CDR1 MDHEN and CDR2 SYDVKM. The CDR3 sequence is 13 residues long.

The table lists this clone with a count of one. The chain employs TRBV3-1 (or the pseudogene TRBV3-2) and TRBJ2-3, with a possible D match to TRBD1 (6 bases). Trimming shortened V by 10 bases and J by 2 bases, and 13 bases separated the two germline ends. Germline V gene sequence: CDR1 LGHDT, CDR2 YNNKEL (reference sequence). The CDR3 has 13 residues. The CDR3 DNA reads as TGTGCCACTCTGGGGGCCTTCACAGATACGCAGTATTTT. This sequence encodes CATLGAFTDTQYF.

The chain joins TRBV4-3 to TRBJ2-7; 9 bases match TRBD1. Germline trimming cut 4 bases from V and 2 bases from J; bases unmatched to any gene: 6. Germline V lookup: CDR1 LGHNA, CDR2 YSLEER. The CDR3 runs 15 residues. The CDR3 loop reads CASSPKRQGAYEQYF. CDR3 DNA: TGCGCCAGCAGCCCAAAGAGACAGGGGGCCTACGAGCAGTACTTC.

The chain links TRBV6-6 to TRBJ1-2; TRBD1 aligns across 10 bases. V dropped 6 bases and J dropped 4; count of bases not matched to a gene: 5. Per germline, CDR1 MNHNY and CDR2 SVGAGI (reference sequence). The CDR3 is made up of 14 amino acids. Here the CDR3 DNA reads TGTGCCAGCAGATTCCGGGACAGGGGCTATGGCTACACCTTC. Protein sequence: CASRFRDRGYGYTF.

The rearrangement joins TRBV28 to TRBJ1-2; 7 positions agree with TRBD1. V was pared by 8 bases and J by 8 bases, with 11 bases of the junction left unmatched. The germline V gene has CDR1 MDHEN and CDR2 SYDVKM. The CDR3 sequence is 13 residues long. CDR3 nucleotide sequence: TGTGCCAGCCACGCGACAGGGCGGGGAGGCTACACCTTC. Protein sequence: CASHATGRGGYTF.

This chain connects TRBV11-2 to TRBJ2-5; tentative D call: TRBD2 (6 bases). There are 13 residues in the CDR3. Trimming pared 5 bases from V and 2 bases from J, leaving 9 bases between. Germline loops: CDR1 SGHAT, CDR2 FQNNGV. Here the CDR3 reads CASSRGLQETQYF. The CDR3 DNA follows: TGTGCCAGCAGCCGCGGACTACAAGAGACCCAGTACTTC.

The chain is built from TRBV7-8 and TRBJ2-6; the match to TRBD2 covers 10 bases. CDR1 is SGHVS, CDR2 FQNEAQ, per germline. Trimming cost V 0 bases and J 4 bases; bases outside gene matches: 9. This CDR3 has 19 residues. CDR3 in amino acids: CASSLASSGGVTGANVLTF. CDR3 nucleotide sequence: TGTGCCAGCAGCTTAGCGTCCAGCGGGGGGGTAACAGGGGCCAACGTCCTGACTTTC.

The chain couples TRBV27 to TRBJ2-1; 12 bases match TRBD2. Germline assignment: CDR1 MNHEY and CDR2 SMNVEV (reference sequence). CDR3 length: 20 residues. V lost 6 bases, J lost 2 bases, and 17 bases stayed unmatched. In nucleotides, the CDR3 is TGTGCCAGCAGCCGCCCGCCGGGGCTAGCGGGGGGGCCTCCCTACAATGAGCAGTTCTTC. The encoded protein is CASSRPPGLAGGPPYNEQFF.

In this sample, this clone turned up once. CDR3 sequence: CASSPWGQGGDQPQHF. As DNA, the CDR3 is TGTGCCAGCAGTCCTTGGGGACAGGGAGGGGATCAGCCCCAGCATTTT. This chain uses TRBV6-4 with TRBJ1-5; 9 bases line up with TRBD1. Germline CDR1 and CDR2: MRHNA and SNTAGT. This CDR3 region has 16 residues. The ends lost 5 bases at V and 5 bases at J; junction bases unmatched: 10.

This chain joins TRBV4-3 and TRBJ2-3; D not certain. The CDR3 is 15 amino acids. V gave up 0 bases and J gave up 2 bases, with 9 bases separating them. Germline values: CDR1 LGHNA, CDR2 YSLEER. Here the CDR3 reads CASSQDIQFTDTQYF. The CDR3 nucleotides read TGCGCCAGCAGCCAAGATATCCAGTTCACAGATACGCAGTATTTT.

J is TRBJ2-5 and V is TRBV3-1 (or the pseudogene TRBV3-2); possibly TRBD2 for D (6 bases). V lost 1 base, J lost 6 bases, and 12 bases lay in between. The CDR3 runs 14 residues. Germline CDR1 and CDR2: LGHDT and YNNKEL (reference sequence). CDR3 sequence: CASSQAGGVQTQYF. The CDR3 bases are TGTGCCAGCAGCCAAGCCGGGGGAGTACAGACCCAGTACTTC.

The rearrangement joins TRBV5-6 to TRBJ1-6, with a weak D call TRBD1 (5 bases). Deletions cut 0 bases from V and 3 bases from J, with 10 bases between. Germline V gives CDR1 SGHDT, CDR2 YYEEEE. The CDR3 contains 16 residues. The CDR3 DNA is TGTGCCAGCAGCTTGGGAAGGCAGGGCTATAATTCACCCCTCCACTTT. It specifies CASSLGRQGYNSPLHF. The complete variable domain, with remaining parts taken from reference TRBV5-6 and TRBJ1-6, reads DAGVTQSPTHLIKTRGQQVTLRCSPKSGHDTVSWYQQALGQGPQFIFQYYEEEERQRGNFPDRFSGHQFPNYSSELNVNALLLGDSALYLCASSLGRQGYNSPLHFGNGTRLTVT.

The V and J genes are TRBV7-8 and TRBJ1-1; D is unresolved. There are 13 residues in the CDR3. CDR1 is SGHVS and CDR2 is FQNEAQ in the germline V gene. The germline V and J ends were trimmed by 3 bases and 5 bases, with 10 bases remaining between them. CDR3 loop: CASSFSAGTEAFF. DNA for the CDR3: TGTGCCAGCAGCTTCTCGGCGGGGACTGAAGCTTTCTTT.

The V call is TRBV29-1, the J call TRBJ2-3; 8 nucleotides match TRBD2. The CDR3 is 14 residues long. With 2 bases clipped from V and 3 bases from J, the junction kept 4 bases outside the gene matches. Germline-derived CDR1 and CDR2 are SQVTM and ANQGSEA. For the CDR3, the DNA is TGCAGCGTTGAACTTCGGGGGGGGACAGATACGCAGTATTTT. It yields the protein CSVELRGGTDTQYF.

The V call is TRBV18, the J call TRBJ2-5, with 10 bases fitting TRBD2. This CDR3 contains 16 residues. Germline V lookup: CDR1 KGHSH, CDR2 LQKENI. The ends lost 1 base at V and 3 bases at J; junction bases unmatched: 5. The CDR3 DNA reads as TGTGCCAGCTCACCACAAGGGACTAGCGCGGAAGAGACCCAGTACTTC. Residues: CASSPQGTSAEETQYF.

V gene TRBV5-4 combines with J gene TRBJ2-5; 7 nucleotides match TRBD2. This CDR3 comprises 14 residues. The trim removed 0 bases at V and 2 bases at J, leaving 1 base unmatched. Germline lookup yields CDR1 SGHNT and CDR2 YYREEE (reference sequence). The CDR3 coding sequence is TGTGCCAGCAGCTTGGCGGGGGGACAAGAGACCCAGTACTTC. Its protein is CASSLAGGQETQYF.

The chain combines TRBV4-3 with TRBJ1-2; D is ambiguous. CDR1 is LGHNA and CDR2 is YSLEER in the germline V gene. V dropped 0 bases and J dropped 8 bases, with 10 bases sitting between them. CDR3 size: 13 residues. Here the CDR3 DNA reads TGCGCCAGCAGCCAAGATTGGGGAGGAGGCTACACCTTC. Translating it yields CASSQDWGGGYTF.

V gene TRBV6-5 combines with J gene TRBJ2-7; tentatively, D is TRBD2 (5 bases). Per the germline V gene, CDR1 is MNHEY and CDR2 is SVGAGI. The CDR3 covers 12 residues. V was shortened by 7 bases and J by 7 bases, with 14 bases between the two germline ends. The CDR3 nucleotides are TGTGCCAGCAAACCGGGATTGGGGGAGCAGTACTTC. Translated: CASKPGLGEQYF.

In its sample, this clone was seen a few times. The chain couples TRBV15 to TRBJ2-7; 7 nucleotides match TRBD1. Germline V gene data show CDR1 as LNHNV and CDR2 as YYDKDF (reference sequence). With V trimmed by 8 bases and J by 3 bases, 7 bases remained unmatched. CDR3 length: 13 amino acids. The CDR3 coding sequence is TGTGCCACCGCCCAGGGGGTGGGCTACGAGCAGTACTTC. It encodes CATAQGVGYEQYF.